This record looks at one TCR beta chain sequence and its context. V gave up 4 bases and J gave up 0 bases, with 16 bases separating them. This CDR3 is 16 amino acids long. The V gene's germline CDR1 is SGDLS and CDR2 YYNGEE. The data stem from a study of blood T cell repertoires in COVID-19. Authors' processing steps: Reference gene primer amplification gave estimated nucleated cell counts. Sequenced by immunoSEQ multiplex PCR; TCRdb stores in-frame clones only, minus some. V, J and clone size derive from that table, while D and trimming were established from the DNA sequence. Found here are 46,000 or so clones, 80% to 90% of them singletons; the top ten hold 8%.

The sample comprised peripheral blood. The clonotype was recovered from a man over 45 with acute or convalescent COVID-19. The chain couples TRBV9 to TRBJ1-2; D call uncertain. This chain's CDR3 is CASSLSRSLANYGYTF. In DNA form, the CDR3 reads TGTGCCAGCAGCTTAAGTCGGAGCCTTGCTAACTATGGCTACACCTTC.